This TCR beta chain was captured by sequencing in a study of technical replicates of blood from a few donors (dated by TCRdb to 2017 to 2019). The library was built by means of the immunoSEQ multiplex PCR assay. TCRdb took this table from immuneACCESS and kept in-frame rearrangements with V and J called. Such tables lack part of the clones; where checked against another copy, unresolved V genes explain under half of the gap, and the rest is unexplained. This sample is represented by some 84,000 clones; roughly 90% of them were singletons. Clones ranked in the top ten supply under 0.5% of the sample. Worth noting for this clone: The clone's antigen remains unknown. Base qualities are not recorded, but no much larger clone differs from it by a single base.

Sequencing used T cells isolated from PBMCs. The TCR originated in a human donor in good health.

The CDR3: CASRVGRALYEQYF. The sequenced DNA is TGTGCCAGCAGAGTGGGCAGGGCCCTCTACGAGCAGTACTTC. The receptor chain draws on TRBV6-6 and TRBJ2-7; the D region possibly corresponds to TRBD1 (5 bases align). Via the germline V gene (reference sequence), CDR1 is MNHNY and CDR2 SVGAGI. V is shortened by 6 bases, J by 3 bases, and the region joining them spans 15 bases. The cysteine opens and the phenylalanine closes a CDR3 of 14 amino acids. The kept DNA is CDR3 alone, 42 bases in frame from the first base.